This is a list of T cell receptor beta chains from one sample in a study of blood T cell repertoires in COVID-19. The method was immunoSEQ multiplex PCR; TCRdb's version includes in-frame clones alone and lacks a portion of them. The sample records 95,000 to 100,000 clones, about 89% being singletons. The sample was peripheral blood. These receptors originate from a woman in her twenties or thirties with acute or convalescent COVID-19. Both conserved end residues are part of each CDR3. The order of the fields is clone size, D gene, V gene, J gene, CDR3 protein, CDR3 DNA. A D gene is named only where the DNA matches it firmly. Some rows mark clone size as missing; the rest say once, few, many or name a class of expanded clone.

-	-	TRBV12-3/TRBV12-4	TRBJ1-6	CASSFSGPSDLHF	TGTGCCAGCAGTTTTTCAGGGCCTTCCGACCTCCACTTT
-	TRBD2	TRBV6-5	TRBJ2-7	CASSSVPAGVYEQYF	TGTGCCAGCAGTTCAGTTCCAGCGGGGGTCTACGAGCAGTACTTC
-	-	TRBV7-6	TRBJ2-7	CASSLAPKDSPSYEQYF	TGTGCCAGCAGCTTAGCGCCGAAGGACAGCCCCTCCTACGAGCAGTACTTC
-	-	TRBV28	TRBJ2-1	CASTRVEYYNEQFF	TGTGCCAGCACTCGGGTTGAATATTACAATGAGCAGTTCTTC
few	TRBD1	TRBV5-6	TRBJ1-1	CASSSLDRGRNTEAFF	TGTGCCAGCAGCTCATTAGACAGGGGGCGGAACACTGAAGCTTTCTTT
-	TRBD2	TRBV12-3/TRBV12-4	TRBJ2-7	CASRGLADEQYF	TGTGCCAGCAGGGGACTAGCGGATGAGCAGTACTTC
-	TRBD2	TRBV15	TRBJ2-3	CATSLLAGEDTQYF	TGTGCCACCAGCCTCTTAGCGGGGGAAGATACGCAGTATTTT
once	-	TRBV6-6	TRBJ1-2	CASSAPGGYGYTF	TGTGCCAGCAGTGCCCCCGGGGGATATGGCTACACCTTC
-	TRBD1	TRBV7-3	TRBJ1-5	CASSPDRIDQPQHF	TGTGCCAGCAGCCCGGACAGGATAGACCAGCCCCAGCATTTT
-	-	TRBV7-9	TRBJ1-4	CASLKGASEKLFF	TGTGCCAGCCTGAAAGGGGCGAGCGAAAAACTGTTTTTT
-	-	TRBV7-9	TRBJ2-1	CASSLTGYNEQFF	TGTGCCAGCAGCCTAACTGGTTACAATGAGCAGTTCTTC
-	-	TRBV5-1	TRBJ1-6	CASSPDSLSSYNSPLHF	TGCGCCAGCAGCCCCGACAGCCTGAGCTCCTATAATTCACCCCTCCACTTT
-	-	TRBV7-8	TRBJ1-1	CASSRHDQVAFF	TGTGCCAGCAGCCGCCACGACCAGGTAGCTTTCTTT
few	-	TRBV6-6	TRBJ1-3	CASSYNSGTGNTIYF	TGTGCCAGCAGTTATAATTCAGGGACTGGAAACACCATATATTTT
-	TRBD1	TRBV23-1	TRBJ1-4	CASSPVWTGVVEKLFF	TGCGCCAGCAGTCCCGTTTGGACAGGGGTGGTCGAAAAACTGTTTTTT
-	TRBD1	TRBV27	TRBJ1-1	CASSFTGGAAFF	TGTGCCAGCAGTTTCACAGGGGGCGCCGCTTTCTTT
-	-	TRBV7-2	TRBJ2-3	CASSLVLGLTDTQYF	TGTGCCAGCAGCTTAGTGCTGGGCCTCACAGATACGCAGTATTTT
-	-	TRBV5-6	TRBJ1-1	CASSSGEGRSEAFF	TGTGCCAGCAGCTCCGGGGAGGGGCGGTCTGAAGCTTTCTTT
-	-	TRBV28	TRBJ1-6	CASSPGYYNSPLHF	TGTGCCAGCAGTCCCGGGTATTATAATTCACCCCTCCACTTT